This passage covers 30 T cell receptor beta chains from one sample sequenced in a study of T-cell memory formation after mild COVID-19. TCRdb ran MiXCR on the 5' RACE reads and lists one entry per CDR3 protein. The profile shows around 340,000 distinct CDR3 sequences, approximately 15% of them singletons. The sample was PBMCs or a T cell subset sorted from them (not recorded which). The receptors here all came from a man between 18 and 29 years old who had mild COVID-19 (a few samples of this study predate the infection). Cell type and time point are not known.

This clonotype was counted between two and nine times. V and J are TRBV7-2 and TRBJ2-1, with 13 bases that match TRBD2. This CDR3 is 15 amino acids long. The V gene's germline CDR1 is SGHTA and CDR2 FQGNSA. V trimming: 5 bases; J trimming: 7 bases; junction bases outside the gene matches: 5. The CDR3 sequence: CASSTGLAGVNEQFF. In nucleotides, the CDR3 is TGTGCCAGCAGCACCGGACTAGCGGGGGTAAATGAGCAGTTCTTC.

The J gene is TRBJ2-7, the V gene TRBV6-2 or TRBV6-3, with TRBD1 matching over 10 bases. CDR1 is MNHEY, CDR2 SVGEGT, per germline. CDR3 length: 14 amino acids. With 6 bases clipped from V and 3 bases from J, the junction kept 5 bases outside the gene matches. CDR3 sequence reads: CASSGTGAYYEQYF. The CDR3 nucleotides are TGTGCCAGCAGCGGGACAGGGGCCTACTACGAGCAGTACTTC.

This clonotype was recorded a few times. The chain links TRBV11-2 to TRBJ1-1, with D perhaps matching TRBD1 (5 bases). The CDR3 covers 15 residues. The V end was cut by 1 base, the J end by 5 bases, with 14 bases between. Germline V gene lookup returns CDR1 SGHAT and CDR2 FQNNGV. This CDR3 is CASSLVRGAGTEAFF. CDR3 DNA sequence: TGTGCCAGCAGCTTAGTGCGCGGGGCCGGGACTGAAGCTTTCTTT. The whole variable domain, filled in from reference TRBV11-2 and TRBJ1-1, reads EAGVAQSPRYKIIEKRQSVAFWCNPISGHATLYWYQQILGQGPKLLIQFQNNGVVDDSQLPKDRFSAERLKGVDSTLKIQPAKLEDSAVYLCASSLVRGAGTEAFFGQGTRLTVV.

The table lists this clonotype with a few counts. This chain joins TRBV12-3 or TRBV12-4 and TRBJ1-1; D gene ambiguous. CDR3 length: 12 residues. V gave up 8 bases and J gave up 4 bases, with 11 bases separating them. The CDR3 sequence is CASGGEGTEAFF. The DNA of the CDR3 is TGTGCCAGCGGTGGGGAGGGCACTGAAGCTTTCTTT.

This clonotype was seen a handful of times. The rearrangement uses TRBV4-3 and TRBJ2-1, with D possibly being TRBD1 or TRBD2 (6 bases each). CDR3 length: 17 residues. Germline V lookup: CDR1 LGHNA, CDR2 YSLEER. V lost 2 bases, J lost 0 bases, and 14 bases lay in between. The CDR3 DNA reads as TGCGCCAGCAGCCAAATAGGGGGGAGGAGCTCCTACAATGAGCAGTTCTTC. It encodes CASSQIGGRSSYNEQFF.

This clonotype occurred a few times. CDR3 in amino acids: CASRKTGEGYGYTF. CDR3 in DNA: TGTGCCAGCAGAAAGACAGGGGAGGGGTATGGCTACACCTTC. The V gene is TRBV6-6, the J gene TRBJ1-2; 8 bases map to TRBD1. The trim removed 6 bases at V and 5 bases at J, leaving 8 bases unmatched. The germline V gene has CDR1 MNHNY and CDR2 SVGAGI (reference sequence). The CDR3 is made up of 14 amino acids.

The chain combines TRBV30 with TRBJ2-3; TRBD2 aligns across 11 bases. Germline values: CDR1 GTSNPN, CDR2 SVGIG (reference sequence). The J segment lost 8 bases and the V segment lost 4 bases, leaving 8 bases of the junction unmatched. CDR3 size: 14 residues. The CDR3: CAWTLAGGLGTQYF. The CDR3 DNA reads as TGTGCCTGGACATTAGCGGGGGGGCTTGGTACGCAGTATTTT.

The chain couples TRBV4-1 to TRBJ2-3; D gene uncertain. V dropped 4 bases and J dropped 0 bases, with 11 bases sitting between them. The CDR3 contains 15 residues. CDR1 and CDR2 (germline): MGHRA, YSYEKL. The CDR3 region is CASSPTTLSTDTQYF. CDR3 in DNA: TGCGCCAGCAGCCCTACTACCTTAAGCACAGATACGCAGTATTTT.

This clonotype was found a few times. The CDR3 reads CASSVGGAQETQYF. CDR3 coding DNA: TGTGCCAGCAGCGTAGGGGGGGCCCAAGAGACCCAGTACTTC. This chain connects TRBV9 to TRBJ2-5; D is possibly TRBD1 or TRBD2 (6 bases each). V gave up 0 bases and J gave up 1 base, with 7 bases separating them. The CDR3 runs 14 residues. Germline CDR1 is SGDLS and CDR2 is YYNGEE.

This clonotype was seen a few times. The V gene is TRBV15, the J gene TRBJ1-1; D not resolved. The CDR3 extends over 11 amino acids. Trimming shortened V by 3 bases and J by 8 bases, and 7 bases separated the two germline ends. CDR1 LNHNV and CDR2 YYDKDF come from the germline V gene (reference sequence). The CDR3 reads CATSRFGEAFF. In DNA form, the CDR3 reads TGTGCCACCAGCAGGTTTGGAGAAGCTTTCTTT.

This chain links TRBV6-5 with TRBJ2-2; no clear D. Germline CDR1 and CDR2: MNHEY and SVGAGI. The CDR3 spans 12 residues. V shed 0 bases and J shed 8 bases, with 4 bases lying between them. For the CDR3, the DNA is TGTGCCAGCAGTTACTCGAATGGGGAGCTGTTTTTT. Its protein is CASSYSNGELFF.

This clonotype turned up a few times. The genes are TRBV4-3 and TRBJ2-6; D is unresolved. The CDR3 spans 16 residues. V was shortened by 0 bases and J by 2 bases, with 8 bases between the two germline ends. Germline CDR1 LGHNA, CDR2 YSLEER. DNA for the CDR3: TGCGCCAGCAGCCAAGATACCGTTACTGGGGCCAACGTCCTGACTTTC. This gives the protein CASSQDTVTGANVLTF.

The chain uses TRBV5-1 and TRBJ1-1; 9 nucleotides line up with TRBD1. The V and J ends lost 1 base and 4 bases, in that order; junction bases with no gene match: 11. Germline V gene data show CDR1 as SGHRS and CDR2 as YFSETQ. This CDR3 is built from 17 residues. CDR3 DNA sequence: TGCGCCAGCAGCTTGCGTGGGACAGGGTTTATGTCCACTGAAGCTTTCTTT. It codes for CASSLRGTGFMSTEAFF.

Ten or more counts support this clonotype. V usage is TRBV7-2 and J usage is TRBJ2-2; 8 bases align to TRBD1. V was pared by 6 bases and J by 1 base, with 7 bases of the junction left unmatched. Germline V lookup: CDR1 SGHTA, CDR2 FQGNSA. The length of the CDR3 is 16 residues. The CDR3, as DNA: TGTGCCAGCAGATATACCGGGACAGGGAACACCGGGGAGCTGTTTTTT. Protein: CASRYTGTGNTGELFF. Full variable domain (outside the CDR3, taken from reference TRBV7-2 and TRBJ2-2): GAGVSQSPSNKVTEKGKDVELRCDPISGHTALYWYRQSLGQGLEFLIYFQGNSAPDKSGLPSDRFSAERTGGSVSTLTIQRTQQEDSAVYLCASRYTGTGNTGELFFGEGSRLTVL.

This chain's CDR3 is CASSSSPGQGIHIQYF. DNA of the CDR3: TGTGCCAGCAGCAGTTCGCCGGGACAGGGTATTCACATTCAGTACTTC. The gene calls are TRBV11-2 and TRBJ2-4; 9 bases match TRBD1. This CDR3 comprises 16 residues. Per the germline V gene, CDR1 is SGHAT and CDR2 is FQNNGV. The junction had 13 bases not matched to a gene; V was cut back by 5 bases and J by 8 bases.

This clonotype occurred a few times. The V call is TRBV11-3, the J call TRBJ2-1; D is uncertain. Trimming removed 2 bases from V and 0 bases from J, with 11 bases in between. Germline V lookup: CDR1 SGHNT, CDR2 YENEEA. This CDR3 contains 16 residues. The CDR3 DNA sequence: TGTGCCAGCAGCTTAAACGCCTTTAGCTCCTACAATGAGCAGTTCTTC. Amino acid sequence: CASSLNAFSSYNEQFF.

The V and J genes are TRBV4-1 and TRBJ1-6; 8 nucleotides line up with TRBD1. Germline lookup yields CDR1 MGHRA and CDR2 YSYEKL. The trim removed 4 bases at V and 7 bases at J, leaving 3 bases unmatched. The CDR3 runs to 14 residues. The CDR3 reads CASSRTGSNSPLHF. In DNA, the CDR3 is TGCGCCAGCAGCCGGACAGGGTCGAATTCACCCCTCCACTTT.

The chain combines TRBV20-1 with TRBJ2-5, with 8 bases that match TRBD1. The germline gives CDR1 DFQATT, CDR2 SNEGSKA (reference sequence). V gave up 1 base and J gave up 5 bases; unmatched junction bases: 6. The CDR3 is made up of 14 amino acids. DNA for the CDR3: TGCAGTGCTAGAGGACAGGGGTCGGGTGAGACCCAGTACTTC. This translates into CSARGQGSGETQYF.

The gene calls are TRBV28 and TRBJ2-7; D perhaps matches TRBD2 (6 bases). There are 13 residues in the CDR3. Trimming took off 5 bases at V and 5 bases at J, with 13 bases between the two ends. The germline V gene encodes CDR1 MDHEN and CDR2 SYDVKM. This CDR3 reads CASSLYPGDEQYV. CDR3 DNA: TGTGCCAGCAGTCTATACCCGGGGGACGAGCAGTACGTC.

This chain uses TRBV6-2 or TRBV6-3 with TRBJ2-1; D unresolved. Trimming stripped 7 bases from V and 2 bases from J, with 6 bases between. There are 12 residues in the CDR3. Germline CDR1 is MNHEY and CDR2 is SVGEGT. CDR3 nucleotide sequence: TGTGCCAGCAATTGGCCCTACAATGAGCAGTTCTTC. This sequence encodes CASNWPYNEQFF.

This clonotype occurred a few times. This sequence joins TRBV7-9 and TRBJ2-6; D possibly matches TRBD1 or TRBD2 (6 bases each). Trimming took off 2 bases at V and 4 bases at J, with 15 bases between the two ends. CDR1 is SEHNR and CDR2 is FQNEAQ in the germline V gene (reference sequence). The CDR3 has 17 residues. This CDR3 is CASSLIDGGSGANVLTF. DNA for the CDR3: TGTGCCAGCAGCTTAATAGACGGGGGCTCGGGGGCCAACGTCCTGACTTTC.

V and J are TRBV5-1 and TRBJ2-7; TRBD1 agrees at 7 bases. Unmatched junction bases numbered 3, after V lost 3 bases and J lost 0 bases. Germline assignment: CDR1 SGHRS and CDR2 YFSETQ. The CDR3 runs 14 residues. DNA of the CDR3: TGCGCCAGCAGCTCACAGGGGCCCTCCTACGAGCAGTACTTC. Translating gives CASSSQGPSYEQYF.

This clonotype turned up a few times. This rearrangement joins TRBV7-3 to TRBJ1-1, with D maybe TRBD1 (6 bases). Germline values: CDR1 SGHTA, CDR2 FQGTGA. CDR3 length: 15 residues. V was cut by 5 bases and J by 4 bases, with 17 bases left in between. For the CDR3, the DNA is TGTGCCAGCAGCCCGACGATGGGGGCAACCACTGAAGCTTTCTTT. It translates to CASSPTMGATTEAFF. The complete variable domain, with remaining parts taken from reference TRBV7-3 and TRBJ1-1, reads GAGVSQTPSNKVTEKGKYVELRCDPISGHTALYWYRQSLGQGPEFLIYFQGTGAADDSGLPNDRFFAVRPEGSVSTLKIQRTERGDSAVYLCASSPTMGATTEAFFGQGTRLTVV.

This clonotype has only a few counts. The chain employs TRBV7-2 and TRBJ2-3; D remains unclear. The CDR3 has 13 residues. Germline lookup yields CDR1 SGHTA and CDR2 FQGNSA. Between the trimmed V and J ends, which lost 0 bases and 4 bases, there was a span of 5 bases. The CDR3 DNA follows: TGTGCCAGCAGCTTAGCGACGTCAGATACGCAGTATTTT. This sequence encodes CASSLATSDTQYF.

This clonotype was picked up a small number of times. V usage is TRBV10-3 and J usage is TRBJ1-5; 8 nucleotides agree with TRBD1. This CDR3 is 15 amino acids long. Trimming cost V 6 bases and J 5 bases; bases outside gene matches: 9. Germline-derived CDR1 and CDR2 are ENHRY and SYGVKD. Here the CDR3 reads CAISRGAGGDQPQHF. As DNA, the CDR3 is TGTGCCATCAGCAGGGGGGCAGGGGGCGATCAGCCCCAGCATTTT.

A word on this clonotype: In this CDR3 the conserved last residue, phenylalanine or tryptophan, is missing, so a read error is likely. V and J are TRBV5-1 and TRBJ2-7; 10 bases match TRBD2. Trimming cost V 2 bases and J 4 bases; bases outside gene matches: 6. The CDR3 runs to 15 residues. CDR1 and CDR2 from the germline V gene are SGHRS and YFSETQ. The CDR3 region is CASSFLGLAEYEQYL. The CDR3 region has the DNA TGCGCCAGCAGCTTCCTAGGACTAGCGGAGTACGAGCAGTACTTA.

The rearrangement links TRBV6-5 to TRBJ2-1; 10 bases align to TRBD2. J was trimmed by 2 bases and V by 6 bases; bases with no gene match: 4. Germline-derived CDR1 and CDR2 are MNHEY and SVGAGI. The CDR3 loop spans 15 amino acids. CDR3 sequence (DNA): TGTGCCAGCAGATTCAGCGGGGGGGCCTACAATGAGCAGTTCTTC. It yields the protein CASRFSGGAYNEQFF.

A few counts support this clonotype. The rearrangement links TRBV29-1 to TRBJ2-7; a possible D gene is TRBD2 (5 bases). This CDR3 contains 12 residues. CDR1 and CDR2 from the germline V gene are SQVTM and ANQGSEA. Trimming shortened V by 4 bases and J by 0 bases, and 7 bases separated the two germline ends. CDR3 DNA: TGCAGCGTTGTGGAGGACTCCTACGAGCAGTACTTC. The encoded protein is CSVVEDSYEQYF.

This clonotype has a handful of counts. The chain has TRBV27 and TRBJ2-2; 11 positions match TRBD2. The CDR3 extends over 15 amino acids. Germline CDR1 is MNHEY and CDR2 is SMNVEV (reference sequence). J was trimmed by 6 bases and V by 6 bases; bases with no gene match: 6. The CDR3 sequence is CASRDSGGAPGELFF. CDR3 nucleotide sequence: TGTGCCAGCAGAGATAGCGGGGGGGCCCCCGGGGAGCTGTTTTTT.

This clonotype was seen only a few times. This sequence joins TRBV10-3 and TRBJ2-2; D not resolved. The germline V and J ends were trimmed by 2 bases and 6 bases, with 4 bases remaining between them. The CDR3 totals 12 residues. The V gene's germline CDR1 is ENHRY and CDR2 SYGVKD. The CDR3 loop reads CAISEEAGELFF. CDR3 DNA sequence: TGTGCCATCAGTGAGGAGGCCGGGGAGCTGTTTTTT.